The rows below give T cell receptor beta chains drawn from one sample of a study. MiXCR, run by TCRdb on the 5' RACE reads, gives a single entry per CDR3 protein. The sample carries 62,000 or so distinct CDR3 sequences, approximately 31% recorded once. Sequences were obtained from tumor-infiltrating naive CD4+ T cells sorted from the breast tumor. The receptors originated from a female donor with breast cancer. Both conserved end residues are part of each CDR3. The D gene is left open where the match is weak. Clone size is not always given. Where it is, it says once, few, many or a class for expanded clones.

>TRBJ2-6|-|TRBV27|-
CASSQTLLPGANVLTF
TGTGCCAGCAGTCAAACACTGCTCCCTGGGGCCAACGTCCTGACTTTC
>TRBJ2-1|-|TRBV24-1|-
CATSDSNINEQFF
TGTGCCACCAGTGATTCAAACATCAATGAGCAGTTCTTC
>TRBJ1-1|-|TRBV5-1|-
CASSLQTGSMNTEAFF
TGCGCCAGCAGCTTACAGACAGGATCCATGAACACTGAAGCTTTCTTT
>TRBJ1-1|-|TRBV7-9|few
CASSFPKSEAFF
TGTGCCAGCAGCTTCCCTAAGAGTGAAGCTTTCTTT
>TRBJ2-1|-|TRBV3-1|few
CASSQEPQVAQFF
TGTGCCAGCAGCCAAGAACCCCAGGTAGCGCAGTTCTTC
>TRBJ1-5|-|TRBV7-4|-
CASSLLREGVGGFGQPQHF
TGTGCCAGCAGCTTATTGAGAGAGGGGGTAGGAGGTTTTGGTCAGCCCCAGCATTTT
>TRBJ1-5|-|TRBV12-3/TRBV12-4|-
CASSLGSHSNQPQHF
TGTGCCAGCAGTTTAGGGTCCCATAGCAATCAGCCCCAGCATTTT
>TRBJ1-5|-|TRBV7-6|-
CASSSMIGPPQHF
TGTGCCAGCAGCTCTATGATCGGGCCGCCCCAGCATTTT
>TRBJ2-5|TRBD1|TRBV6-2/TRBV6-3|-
CASSTHRGETQYF
TGTGCCAGCAGTACCCACAGGGGAGAGACCCAGTACTTC
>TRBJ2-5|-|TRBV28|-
CASSLREIGETQYF
TGTGCCAGCAGTTTACGGGAGATCGGGGAGACCCAGTACTTC
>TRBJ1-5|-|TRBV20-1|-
CSARDLAGGLSNQPQHF
TGCAGTGCTAGAGATCTGGCTGGGGGTCTGAGCAATCAGCCCCAGCATTTT
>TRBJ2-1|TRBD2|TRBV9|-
CASSVDPPSGVNNEQLF
TGTGCCAGCAGCGTAGATCCCCCTAGCGGGGTTAACAATGAGCAGCTCTTC
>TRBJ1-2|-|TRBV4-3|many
CASSQDLRVDGYTF
TGCGCCAGCAGCCAAGATCTCAGGGTAGATGGCTACACCTTC
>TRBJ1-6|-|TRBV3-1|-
CASRRVENSPLHF
TGTGCCAGCAGGAGGGTCGAAAATTCACCCCTCCACTTT
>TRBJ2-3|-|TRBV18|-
CASSRADPTDTQYF
TGTGCCAGCTCTCGAGCGGACCCCACAGATACGCAGTATTTT
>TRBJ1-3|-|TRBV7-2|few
CASSLGLNSGNTIYF
TGTGCCAGCAGCTTGGGTCTAAACTCTGGAAACACCATATATTTT
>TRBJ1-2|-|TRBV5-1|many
CASSFLGTRDGYTF
TGCGCCAGCAGCTTTTTAGGCACAAGGGATGGCTACACCTTC
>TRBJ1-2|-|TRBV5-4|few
CASSLTIRGDYGYTF
TGTGCCAGCAGCTTGACAATAAGGGGTGACTATGGCTACACCTTC
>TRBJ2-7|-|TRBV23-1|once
CASSFTAPYEQYF
TGCGCCAGCAGTTTTACAGCCCCCTACGAGCAGTACTTC
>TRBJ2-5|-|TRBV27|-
CASSGRGPETQYF
TGTGCCAGCAGTGGCCGAGGCCCAGAGACCCAGTACTTC
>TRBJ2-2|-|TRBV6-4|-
CASSPDLGTGELFF
TGTGCCAGCAGTCCAGATTTAGGGACCGGGGAGCTGTTTTTT
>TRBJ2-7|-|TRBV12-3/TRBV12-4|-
CASSEHGNEQYF
TGTGCCAGTTCGGAACATGGAAACGAGCAGTACTTC
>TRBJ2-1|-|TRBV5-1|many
CASSLVGNDYNEQFF
TGCGCCAGCAGCTTGGTGGGTAACGACTACAATGAGCAGTTCTTC
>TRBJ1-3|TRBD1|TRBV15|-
CATSSTGGTIYF
TGTGCCACCAGCAGTACAGGGGGCACCATATATTTT
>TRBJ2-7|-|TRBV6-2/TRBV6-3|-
CAGSHLPHDYEQYF
TGTGCCGGCAGTCACCTCCCTCACGACTACGAGCAGTACTTC
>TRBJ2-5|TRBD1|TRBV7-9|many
CASSLQGERETQYF
TGTGCCAGCAGCTTACAGGGGGAGCGAGAGACCCAGTACTTC
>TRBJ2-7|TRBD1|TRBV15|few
CATSSPNRGPYEQYF
TGTGCCACCAGCAGTCCAAACAGGGGGCCCTACGAGCAGTACTTC
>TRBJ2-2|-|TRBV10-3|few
CAISEQPVNTGELFF
TGTGCCATCAGTGAGCAGCCCGTGAACACCGGGGAGCTGTTTTTT
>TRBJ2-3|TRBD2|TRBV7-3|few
CASSLTAGVSTDTQYF
TGTGCCAGCAGCTTAACAGCGGGGGTCAGCACAGATACGCAGTATTTT
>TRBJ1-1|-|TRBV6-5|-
CAGRETGRGNTEAFF
TGTGCCGGCAGGGAAACAGGGCGGGGGAACACTGAAGCTTTCTTT
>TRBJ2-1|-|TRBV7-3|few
CASSPNLGTYNEQFF
TGTGCCAGCAGCCCCAATCTGGGAACCTACAATGAGCAGTTCTTC